This T cell receptor (beta chain) was found in a study of CD4+ T cells in melanoma. Study outcomes and limitations: CD8+ T cell, macrophage and B cell function reportedly correlated with neoantigen-specific CD4+ T cells. Diverse differentiation states were reported for melanoma neoantigen-specific CD4+ T cells.

A note on this clone: Its cognate antigen is unknown.

Profiling relied on immunoSEQ multiplex PCR, and the TCRdb table lists in-frame clones only, not all of them. The sample lists around 15,000 clones, 76% occurring once. Source material: cells from a culture (not recorded whether cultured in vitro). This TCR came from a human donor with melanoma.

The CDR3 is CASSLGRSDQPQHF. CDR3 coding DNA: TGCGCCAGCAGCTTGGGTCGGTCGGATCAGCCCCAGCATTTT. The chain uses TRBV5-1 and TRBJ1-5; unclear D gene. The CDR3 runs 14 residues. Germline CDR1 and CDR2: SGHRS and YFSETQ. The V gene lost 0 bases and the J gene lost 5 bases, with 9 bases spanning the gap. The entire variable domain, with the rest obtained from reference TRBV5-1 and TRBJ1-5, is as follows: KAGVTQTPRYLIKTRGQQVTLSCSPISGHRSVSWYQQTPGQGLQFLFEYFSETQRNKGNFPGRFSGRQFSNSRSEMNVSTLELGDSALYLCASSLGRSDQPQHFGDGTRLSIL.